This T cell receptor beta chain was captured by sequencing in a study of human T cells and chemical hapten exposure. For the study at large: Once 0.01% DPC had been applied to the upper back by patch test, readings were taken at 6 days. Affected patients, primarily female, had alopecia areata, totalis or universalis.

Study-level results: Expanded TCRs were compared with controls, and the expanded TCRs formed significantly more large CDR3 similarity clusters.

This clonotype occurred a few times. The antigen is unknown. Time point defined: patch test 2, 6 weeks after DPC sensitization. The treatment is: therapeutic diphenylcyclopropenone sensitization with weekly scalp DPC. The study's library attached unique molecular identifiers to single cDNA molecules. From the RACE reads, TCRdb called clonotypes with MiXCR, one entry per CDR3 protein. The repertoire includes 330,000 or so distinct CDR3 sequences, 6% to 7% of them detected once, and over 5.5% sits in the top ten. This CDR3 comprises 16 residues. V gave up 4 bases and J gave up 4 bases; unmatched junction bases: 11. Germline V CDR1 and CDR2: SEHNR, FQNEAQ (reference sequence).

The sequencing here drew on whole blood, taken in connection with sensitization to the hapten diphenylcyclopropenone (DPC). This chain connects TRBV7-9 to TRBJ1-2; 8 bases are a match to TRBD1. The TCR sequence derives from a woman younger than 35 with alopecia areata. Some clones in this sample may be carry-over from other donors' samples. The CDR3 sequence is CASSSNTLGQAYGYTF. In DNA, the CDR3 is TGTGCCAGCAGCTCGAACACCCTGGGACAGGCCTATGGCTACACCTTC.